This is a list of T cell receptor beta chains from one sample in a study of cytomegalovirus exposure and HLA in healthy donors. Profiled with immunoSEQ multiplex PCR; TCRdb holds only in-frame clones, not every one. The data show about 200,000 clones, approximately 70% seen once. The sequenced sample was PBMCs. The receptors shown here come from a man aged 40-50 years in good health and CMV-seropositive. The CDR3 runs from the conserved cysteine through the conserved F or W. A D gene is named only where the DNA matches it firmly. Size is stated for part of the rows, as once, few or many counts, or as a class when the clone is expanded.

clone_size	j_call	v_call	d_call	cdr3_aa	cdr3_nt
NA	TRBJ1-2	TRBV19	NA	CASSTQGWLGYGYTF	TGTGCCAGTAGTACACAGGGCTGGTTGGGCTATGGCTACACCTTC
once	TRBJ2-7	TRBV19	TRBD1	CASSIVGQGNEQYF	TGTGCCAGTAGTATAGTGGGACAGGGCAACGAGCAGTACTTC
few	TRBJ2-7	TRBV7-2	TRBD1	CASSFGTVTYEQYF	TGTGCCAGCAGCTTTGGGACAGTAACCTACGAGCAGTACTTC
NA	TRBJ2-1	TRBV6-5	TRBD2	CASIKRSGARGEQFF	TGTGCCAGCATAAAAAGGAGCGGGGCACGCGGTGAGCAGTTCTTC
NA	TRBJ1-3	TRBV12-5	NA	CASGFPTITGPGSGNTIYF	TGTGCTAGTGGTTTCCCCACCATAACAGGGCCCGGCTCTGGAAACACCATATATTTT
once	TRBJ1-1	TRBV7-9	TRBD1	CASSADRYLNTEAFF	TGTGCCAGCAGCGCGGACAGGTATTTGAACACTGAAGCTTTCTTT
NA	TRBJ2-7	TRBV6-5	NA	CASPLQRSEQYF	TGTGCCAGCCCCCTTCAACGCAGCGAGCAGTACTTC
medium-sized	TRBJ1-6	TRBV6-6	TRBD1	CASSPPGQGAYSPLHF	TGTGCCAGCAGTCCGCCCGGACAGGGGGCTTATTCACCCCTCCACTTT
NA	TRBJ1-4	TRBV7-8	NA	CASSLPGLMNEKLFF	TGTGCCAGCAGCTTACCGGGACTGATGAATGAAAAACTGTTTTTT
few	TRBJ1-3	TRBV9	NA	CASGPNSGNTIYF	TGTGCCAGCGGGCCAAACTCTGGAAACACCATATATTTT
NA	TRBJ2-7	TRBV5-4	NA	CASRSIRDTLYEQYF	TGTGCCAGCAGATCAATCCGGGACACCCTCTACGAGCAGTACTTC
NA	TRBJ2-1	TRBV5-6	NA	CASSLIDTGPGHNEQFF	TGTGCCAGCAGCCTGATCGATACAGGGCCCGGGCACAATGAGCAGTTCTTC
NA	TRBJ1-1	TRBV9	NA	CASSESTHTEAFF	TGTGCCAGCAGCGAGAGTACCCACACTGAAGCTTTCTTT
NA	TRBJ2-2	TRBV4-1	TRBD2	CASSHAPGGTGELFF	TGCGCCAGCAGCCACGCCCCGGGGGGGACCGGGGAGCTGTTTTTT
few	TRBJ1-5	TRBV5-1	NA	CASSQWTDQPQHF	TGCGCCAGCAGCCAATGGACAGATCAGCCCCAGCATTTT
many	TRBJ2-1	TRBV19	TRBD2	CASSTTSGSYNEQFF	TGTGCCAGTAGTACGACTAGCGGCTCCTACAATGAGCAGTTCTTC
few	TRBJ2-6	TRBV5-6	NA	CASSGGTGANVLTF	TGTGCCAGCAGTGGAGGTACTGGGGCCAACGTCCTGACTTTC
once	TRBJ1-2	TRBV15	TRBD1	CATSLEGGGYGYTF	TGTGCCACCAGCCTGGAAGGGGGCGGCTATGGCTACACCTTC
NA	TRBJ2-5	TRBV10-2	NA	CASRFGETQYF	TGCGCCAGCAGGTTCGGGGAGACCCAGTACTTC
NA	TRBJ2-5	TRBV28	NA	CASKAGPQETQYF	TGTGCCAGCAAGGCGGGGCCGCAAGAGACCCAGTACTTC
NA	TRBJ1-2	TRBV6-5	NA	CASSTGQNYGYTF	TGTGCCAGCAGCACCGGACAGAACTATGGCTACACCTTC
NA	TRBJ1-2	TRBV6-1	TRBD1	CASSEDTGTGGNWNYGYTF	TGTGCCAGCAGTGAGGATACCGGGACAGGGGGAAACTGGAACTATGGCTACACCTTC
few	TRBJ1-6	TRBV28	TRBD1	CASTRDRGRSSYNSPLHF	TGTGCCAGCACGCGGGACAGGGGACGAAGCTCCTATAATTCACCCCTCCACTTT
NA	TRBJ2-1	TRBV29-1	NA	CSYHFSHNEQFF	TGCAGCTACCACTTTTCTCACAATGAGCAGTTCTTC
once	TRBJ2-5	TRBV7-2	NA	CASSLPDLGRETQYF	TGTGCCAGCAGCCTCCCGGACCTGGGGAGAGAGACCCAGTACTTC
once	TRBJ1-2	TRBV27	NA	CASSLAANYGYTF	TGTGCCAGCAGTTTGGCAGCTAACTATGGCTACACCTTC
NA	TRBJ1-1	TRBV5-6	NA	CASRTGGTEAFF	TGTGCCAGCAGAACGGGGGGGACTGAAGCTTTCTTT
NA	TRBJ1-3	TRBV29-1	NA	CSVERQPLNTIYF	TGCAGCGTTGAAAGACAGCCCTTGAACACCATATATTTT